These T cell receptor beta chains were read from a single sample in a study of identical twins. TCRdb used MiXCR to reprocess the 5' RACE reads, holding one entry per CDR3 protein. There are over 500,000 distinct CDR3 sequences in the sample; less than 25% occur only once, and 0.91% lies in the top ten. The same data also went into a second study, on T cells expressing NK-cell markers.

Sequenced material: CD4+ T cells sorted from blood. The source is a woman aged 18-29 years in good health. Both conserved end residues are part of each CDR3. D genes are given only for firm matches. Only part of the rows carry a size: once, few, many, or a class if the clone is expanded.

size	V	length	J	D	DNA	CDR3
many	TRBV6-2/TRBV6-3	13	TRBJ2-1	NA	TGTGCCAGCAGTTCGCTCAGTCGTGAAGAGCAGTTCTTC	CASSSLSREEQFF
few	TRBV20-1	13	TRBJ2-7	NA	TGCAGTGCTAAAATCCAGGGCGCCTACGAGCAGTACTTC	CSAKIQGAYEQYF
few	TRBV12-3/TRBV12-4	14	TRBJ1-1	TRBD1	TGTGCCAGCAGTTTAGGGACAGGGGTTACTGAAGCTTTCTTT	CASSLGTGVTEAFF
many	TRBV5-1	13	TRBJ1-1	NA	TGCGCCAGCAGCTTGAACACGAACACTGAAGCTTTCTTT	CASSLNTNTEAFF
NA	TRBV7-2	12	TRBJ2-7	NA	TGTGCCAGCAGCTTGGACTCCCTTTCCCCAAACTTC	CASSLDSLSPNF
NA	TRBV5-1	14	TRBJ2-2	NA	TGCGCCAGCAGCTTGTTGGCCTCAACCGGGGAGCTGTTTTTT	CASSLLASTGELFF
few	TRBV7-2	15	TRBJ2-1	NA	TGTGCCAGCAGCTTCACGTCCGATACCTACAATGAGCAGTTCTTC	CASSFTSDTYNEQFF
NA	TRBV5-1	16	TRBJ2-5	TRBD1	TGCGCCAGCAGCTTGGCCACCGGGACAGCCCAGGGGACCCAGTACTTC	CASSLATGTAQGTQYF
NA	TRBV5-1	13	TRBJ2-7	NA	TGCGCCAGCGGGAGAGACGGTTGCTACGAGCAGTACTTC	CASGRDGCYEQYF
once	TRBV27	15	TRBJ1-3	TRBD1	TGTGCCAGCAGTTCGTCTGGGGCAGGGGGGAACACCATATATTTT	CASSSSGAGGNTIYF
many	TRBV6-5	13	TRBJ1-1	NA	TGTGCCAGCAGTTACTCGTATGGGACTGAAGCTTTCTTT	CASSYSYGTEAFF
NA	TRBV7-8	16	TRBJ2-1	NA	TGTGCCAGCAGCTTAGAAGGAAAGGGCTCCTACAATGAGCAGTTCTTC	CASSLEGKGSYNEQFF
NA	TRBV7-3	15	TRBJ2-1	TRBD2	TGTGCCAGCAGCCCCCAGGGACTAGCGGGGGGGGAGCAGTTCTTC	CASSPQGLAGGEQFF
NA	TRBV25-1	13	TRBJ1-1	NA	TGTGCCAGCAGTGAACAAAGGGGCACTGAAGCTTTCTTT	CASSEQRGTEAFF
NA	TRBV20-1	13	TRBJ2-7	NA	TGCAGTGCTAACCCGGACCCGATGGGGGAGCAGTACTTC	CSANPDPMGEQYF
few	TRBV12-3/TRBV12-4	17	TRBJ1-2	NA	TGTGCCAGCAGTTTAGGGGCTTGGGCAGATTTTAACTATGGCTACACCTTC	CASSLGAWADFNYGYTF
few	TRBV7-9	17	TRBJ2-3	TRBD2	TGTGCCAGCAGCCCCCGCCGAGGAGCGGGGTTAACAGATACGCAGTATTTT	CASSPRRGAGLTDTQYF
NA	TRBV6-5	13	TRBJ1-4	NA	TGTGCCAGCAGTTTCAGGCAAGGGGAAAAACTGTTTTTT	CASSFRQGEKLFF
many	TRBV7-9	9	TRBJ2-1	NA	TGTGCCAGCGGGGGGGAGCAGTTCTTC	CASGGEQFF
few	TRBV10-3	14	TRBJ2-7	NA	TGTGCCATCAGTGAGCGGTCCAACTCCTACGAGCAGTACTTC	CAISERSNSYEQYF
once	TRBV7-9	13	TRBJ1-5	NA	TGTGCCAGCAGCGCTATTAGCAATCAGCCCCAGCATTTT	CASSAISNQPQHF
few	TRBV2	13	TRBJ1-1	TRBD1	TGTGCCAGCAATGACAGGGTGAACACTGAAGCTTTCTTT	CASNDRVNTEAFF